The T cell receptor (beta chain) described here comes from a study of T-cell reconstitution after alpha-beta-depleted transplantation in children. Points from the study as a whole: Newly generated T cells supplied most T-cell counts and diversity one year post-transplant.

As concerns this clonotype: Its target is not known.

TCRbeta library preparation incorporated unique molecular identifiers. Each CDR3 protein gets one entry after TCRdb re-called the PCR reads with MiXCR. The sample includes hundreds of thousands of distinct CDR3 sequences, roughly 13% of them seen just once. With 5 bases removed from V and 2 bases from J, the gap between germline ends came to 14 bases. CDR1 is SGHVS, CDR2 FQNEAQ, per germline. CDR3 length: 15 residues. Sequences were derived from PBMCs, sampled before TCRalphabeta/CD19-depleted stem cell transplant. The chain has TRBV7-8 and TRBJ2-3, with unresolved D. The clonotype was recovered from a girl aged 2-15 years with congenital amegakaryocytic thrombocytopenia, due to receive a stem cell transplant. The CDR3 sequence is CASSQSGIPTDTQYF. The CDR3 DNA is TGTGCCAGCAGCCAGTCAGGCATACCCACAGATACGCAGTATTTT.